The source of this T cell receptor beta chain is a study of blood T cell repertoires in COVID-19 (dated by TCRdb to the early 2020s). For the wider study: The collaborator samples originated in the United States, Italy and Spain and spanned the acute and convalescent phases of COVID-19. Subjects who had been exposed to COVID-19, were actively infected with it, or had recovered from it provided the deeply sampled blood TCRbeta repertoires that made up the dataset. Sample metadata almost always included a de-identified subject ID, COVID-19 status, age in years and sex. Samples came from the ongoing ImmuneRACE study (first 160 participants) plus 1,254 subjects from 6 global collaborators. The material from the prospective study consisted of cDNA or gDNA derived from T cells, B-cell-depleted T cells, or PBMCs. A freely available public database, intended as a resource for researchers studying the immune response to SARS-CoV-2, is where the repertoires were released. Where available, HLA class I and class II types were taken from metadata supplied by the sample provider and were not determined by assay-based typing.

General conclusions and limits of the study: How much clinical and demographic metadata was included differed by source and by participant, and the metadata was provided uncurated.

This clone was counted a single time. Its antigen is not yet known. No much larger clonotype is one base removed from it; base qualities were not supplied. The germline V gene gives CDR1 as SGHTA and CDR2 as FQGNSA. Trimming at the junction amounts to 9 bases on V and 6 bases on J, and the germline ends lie 23 bases apart. The CDR3 measures 15 amino acids from cysteine to phenylalanine. Only CDR3 DNA is held: 45 bases, read in frame from base 1. In the prospective study, participants were roughly 18 to 95 years old, resided in about two dozen geographic areas of the United States, and were enrolled through a virtual design. Cohort assignment in the prospective study relied on participant-reported clinical history from a screening survey and a study questionnaire. For ImmuneRACE Cohort 3, a participant was defined as recovered based on two consecutive negative NP/OP PCR tests, clearance by a healthcare professional, or resolution of symptoms. In the prospective study, whole blood, serum and a nasopharyngeal or oropharyngeal swab were collected from each participant by mobile phlebotomists. Over a roughly 2-month period, participants in the prospective study had the option of providing additional blood draws and questionnaires. Blood samples from the prospective study were shipped frozen or at room temperature prior to DNA extraction.

The immunoSEQ Assay, a bias-controlled multiplex PCR, was used to amplify TCRbeta CDR3 regions from genomic DNA. The authors processed their data as follows. Within the assay, amplification of reference gene primers was used to estimate how many nucleated cells each sample contained. To quantify the absolute abundance of each unique TCRbeta CDR3 rearrangement, sequence reads were collapsed and filtered. For each sample, productive Simpson clonality was calculated by taking the square root of Simpson's diversity index across productive rearrangements. What TCRdb holds here is the immuneACCESS table cut down to in-frame rearrangements. Part of the clones is not present; checked against another copy, under half of the missing clones reflect an unresolved V gene, and the others are unexplained. Clone size and the V and J calls come from that table; the DNA yielded D and trimming. In all, the sample holds approximately 120,000 clones, and under 85% of those were seen once. The ten top clones hold 18% of the sample.

In this chain, TRBV7-2 is recombined with TRBJ2-5, and possibly TRBD1, on 5 matching bases. The sequence derives from a man between 25 and 39 years old who had recovered from COVID-19. Sequences were obtained from PBMCs or T cells enriched from blood (not recorded which). Read as DNA, the sequence is TGTGCCAGGGCCACTGGGGCTAATCCAGGGCAGACCCAGTACTTC. It encodes CARATGANPGQTQYF.